These 24 T cell receptor beta chains share one sample of origin, sequenced in a study of T cell changes during pregnancy in multiple sclerosis. Data came from immunoSEQ multiplex PCR; TCRdb stores just in-frame clones and leaves some out. The sample lists about 60,000 clones; around 92% were seen once. The sequences come from peripheral blood, collected in the first trimester of pregnancy. The receptors were sampled from a female donor with multiple sclerosis, enrolled in a pregnancy study.

The rearrangement uses TRBV11-2 and TRBJ1-1; no clear D. The CDR3 runs 15 residues. CDR1 SGHAT and CDR2 FQNNGV come from the germline V gene. Deletions cut 0 bases from V and 5 bases from J, with 13 bases between. CDR3 sequence reads: CASSLERAGRTEAFF. Written as DNA, the CDR3 is TGTGCCAGCAGCTTAGAAAGGGCTGGGAGGACTGAAGCTTTCTTT.

This sequence joins TRBV6-5 and TRBJ2-4, with 7 bases matching TRBD1. Germline assignment: CDR1 MNHEY and CDR2 SVGAGI. The trim removed 0 bases at V and 7 bases at J, leaving 9 bases unmatched. The CDR3 has 16 residues. The CDR3 region is CASSYSSRGRMNIQYF. The DNA of the CDR3 is TGTGCCAGCAGTTACTCGAGTAGGGGGCGCATGAACATTCAGTACTTC.

This CDR3 is CASTPTGESSEQYF. In nucleotides, the CDR3 is TGTGCCAGCACCCCGACAGGGGAAAGTTCCGAGCAGTACTTC. V is TRBV6-5 and J is TRBJ2-7; 8 bases fit TRBD1. Unmatched junction bases numbered 11, after V lost 7 bases and J lost 6 bases. This CDR3 has 14 amino acids. Germline V CDR1 and CDR2: MNHEY, SVGAGI.

The rearrangement links TRBV5-6 to TRBJ2-1, with 7 bases aligning to TRBD2. Per the germline V gene, CDR1 is SGHDT and CDR2 is YYEEEE. CDR3 size: 15 residues. The junction had 8 bases not matched to a gene; V was cut back by 1 base and J by 7 bases. Here the CDR3 reads CASSLFQAGKNEQFF. The CDR3, as DNA: TGTGCCAGCAGCTTGTTTCAAGCGGGAAAGAATGAGCAGTTCTTC.

V and J are TRBV21-1 and TRBJ2-2; the table assigns TRBD2, which was not confirmed against the DNA. TRBV21-1 is assigned pseudogene status. The CDR3 contains 15 residues. CDR3 in amino acids: CASAASGGNTGELFF. DNA for the CDR3: TGTGCCAGCGCGGCTAGCGGGGGGAACACCGGGGAGCTGTTTTTT.

The J gene is TRBJ2-7, the V gene TRBV4-3, with D possibly being TRBD1 (6 bases). The CDR3 has 13 residues. V dropped 4 bases and J dropped 3 bases, with 10 bases sitting between them. CDR1 LGHNA and CDR2 YSLEER come from the germline V gene. In nucleotides, the CDR3 is TGCGCCAGCAGCCGAACACAGGGCTACGAGCAGTACTTC. Translating gives CASSRTQGYEQYF.

The rearrangement links TRBV7-2 to TRBJ2-7; 10 positions agree with TRBD2. The CDR3 totals 17 residues. Germline V gene data show CDR1 as SGHTA and CDR2 as FQGNSA. With 4 bases clipped from V and 0 bases from J, the junction kept 9 bases outside the gene matches. The chain's CDR3 is CASSSSGTSVFSYEQYF. CDR3 in DNA: TGTGCCAGCAGCTCCTCCGGGACTAGCGTATTCTCCTACGAGCAGTACTTC.

V gene TRBV11-3 combines with J gene TRBJ2-5; D not resolved. Trimming left V 2 bases short and J 2 bases short, with 9 bases between. Per the germline V gene, CDR1 is SGHNT and CDR2 is YENEEA. The CDR3 contains 14 residues. The CDR3 DNA reads as TGTGCCAGCAGCTTACGTGGCGGACAAGAGACCCAGTACTTC. It specifies CASSLRGGQETQYF.

The V call is TRBV2, the J call TRBJ2-1, with D uncertain. The CDR3 contains 16 residues. Trimming removed 7 bases from V and 6 bases from J, with 22 bases in between. The germline CDR1 and CDR2 sequences are SNHLY and FYNNEI. The CDR3: CASTPAPPLRPNEQFF. The DNA for the CDR3 is TGTGCCAGCACCCCGGCCCCCCCTTTGAGGCCCAATGAGCAGTTCTTC.

CDR3 loop: CASSQDGGEINTEAFF. The CDR3 DNA sequence: TGCGCCAGCAGCCAAGATGGAGGGGAGATAAACACTGAAGCTTTCTTT. The rearrangement joins TRBV4-3 to TRBJ1-1, with D perhaps TRBD1 (5 bases). This CDR3 has 16 amino acids. The germline CDR1 and CDR2 sequences are LGHNA and YSLEER. V was trimmed by 0 bases and J by 2 bases, leaving 13 bases between them.

This chain uses TRBV28 with TRBJ2-2; 11 bases match TRBD1. Trimming cost V 6 bases and J 4 bases; bases outside gene matches: 7. This CDR3 has 16 amino acids. Per germline, CDR1 MDHEN and CDR2 SYDVKM. The CDR3 DNA sequence: TGTGCCAGCAGGGAGCCCGGGACAGGGGGCACCGGGGAGCTGTTTTTT. Its translation is CASREPGTGGTGELFF.

This chain uses TRBV4-2 with TRBJ1-5, with TRBD1 matching over 9 bases. The CDR3 sequence is 17 residues long. The V gene's germline CDR1 is LGHNA and CDR2 YNFKEQ. With V trimmed by 2 bases and J by 6 bases, 11 bases remained unmatched. The CDR3 is CASSQKAGTGLSQPQHF. CDR3 nucleotide sequence: TGTGCCAGCAGCCAAAAAGCGGGGACAGGGTTAAGTCAGCCCCAGCATTTT.

This chain joins TRBV5-5 and TRBJ2-7; TRBD2 aligns across 10 bases. The V and J ends lost 0 bases and 3 bases, in that order; junction bases with no gene match: 3. Germline CDR1 and CDR2: SGHKS and YYEKEE (reference sequence). This CDR3 comprises 15 residues. CDR3 DNA sequence: TGTGCCAGCAGCTTGGCAACTAGCGGGATCTACGAGCAGTACTTC. The encoded protein is CASSLATSGIYEQYF.

J is TRBJ2-7 and V is TRBV29-1; TRBD1 matches 9 bases. Germline V gene lookup returns CDR1 SQVTM and CDR2 ANQGSEA. This CDR3 comprises 12 residues. Germline trimming cut 5 bases from V and 6 bases from J; bases unmatched to any gene: 5. The chain's CDR3 is CSVITGGLEQYF. The CDR3 nucleotides are TGCAGCGTTATTACAGGGGGCCTCGAGCAGTACTTC.

The gene calls are TRBV4-3 and TRBJ2-1, with TRBD2 matching 12 bases. V lost 3 bases and J lost 8; bases outside the gene matches: 8. Germline V CDR1 and CDR2: LGHNA, YSLEER. The CDR3 totals 16 residues. The CDR3 protein is CASSQGLAGGGDEQFF. Written as DNA, the CDR3 is TGCGCCAGCAGCCAGGGACTAGCGGGTGGAGGGGATGAGCAGTTCTTC.

The V and J genes are TRBV30 and TRBJ2-1; TRBD2 matches 11 bases. Trimming cost V 3 bases and J 10 bases; bases outside gene matches: 8. CDR1 GTSNPN and CDR2 SVGIG come from the germline V gene (reference sequence). The CDR3 has 14 residues. CDR3 nucleotides: TGTGCCTGGAGGCTAGCGGGAGGTCTTTACGAGCAGTTCTTC. Its translation is CAWRLAGGLYEQFF.

V is TRBV7-8 and J is TRBJ1-3; D not resolved. Trimming removed 1 base from V and 6 bases from J, with 4 bases in between. Germline V lookup: CDR1 SGHVS, CDR2 FQNEAQ. The CDR3 has 12 residues. CDR3 in DNA: TGTGCCAGCAGCTTAGAACAAAACACCATATATTTT. Translated, it gives CASSLEQNTIYF.

This clone came up once. The chain combines TRBV5-6 with TRBJ1-2; maybe TRBD1 (5 bases). Trimming cost V 0 bases and J 5 bases, with 8 bases left between them. The CDR3 is 13 residues long. Per the germline V gene, CDR1 is SGHDT and CDR2 is YYEEEE. DNA of the CDR3: TGTGCCAGCAGCTTGGGCAGGGTTTATGGCTACACCTTC. Protein: CASSLGRVYGYTF.

In the case of this clone: Mismatch with germline at one junction end may stem from a read error. The chain carries TRBV7-9 and TRBJ1-2, with a tentative D call TRBD1 (6 bases). The CDR3 covers 17 residues. Germline CDR1 and CDR2: SEHNR and FQNEAQ (reference sequence). CDR3 sequence: CASSLAFRGPVRYGYTF. DNA for the CDR3: TGTGCCAGCAGCCTAGCGTTCAGGGGCCCCGTGCGGTATGGCTACACCTTC.

With respect to this clone: Compared with germline, one end of the junction differs, possibly owing to a read error. The chain uses TRBV7-2 and TRBJ2-3, with 9 bases lining up with TRBD2. The CDR3 extends over 15 amino acids. The germline V gene has CDR1 SGHTA and CDR2 FQGNSA. The CDR3 bases are TGTGCCAGCCGCTTCCAGGGGCTAGCGGGGGATACGCAGTATTTT. Translating it yields CASRFQGLAGDTQYF.

This chain joins TRBV7-9 and TRBJ2-3; D is possibly TRBD1 (6 bases). The germline V gene has CDR1 SEHNR and CDR2 FQNEAQ (reference sequence). Trimming pared 0 bases from V and 11 bases from J, leaving 24 bases between. CDR3 size: 17 residues. The CDR3 nucleotides are TGTGCCAGCAGCTTAGCTGAGGCGAGACAGGCCGCCGTGTGGCAGTATTTT. It is translated as CASSLAEARQAAVWQYF. Full variable domain (outside the CDR3, taken from reference TRBV7-9 and TRBJ2-3): DTGVSQNPRHKITKRGQNVTFRCDPISEHNRLYWYRQTLGQGPEFLTYFQNEAQLEKSRLLSDRFSAERPKGSFSTLEIQRTEQGDSAMYLCASSLAEARQAAVWQYFGPGTRLTVL.

This chain links TRBV5-1 with TRBJ2-1; 8 bases are a match to TRBD1. CDR3 length: 15 residues. CDR1 SGHRS and CDR2 YFSETQ come from the germline V gene. J was trimmed by 4 bases and V by 0 bases; bases with no gene match: 3. This CDR3 is CASSLGGQGYNEQFF. CDR3 coding DNA: TGCGCCAGCAGCTTGGGAGGACAGGGATACAATGAGCAGTTCTTC.

The count of this clone is one. The chain recombines TRBV7-6 with TRBJ2-1; weak D call: TRBD2 (5 bases). CDR3 length: 15 amino acids. V lost 3 bases and J 8 bases, leaving 17 bases between the germline ends. Germline loops: CDR1 SGHVS, CDR2 FNYEAQ. The chain's CDR3 is CASSLVRKREYEQFF. The CDR3 DNA reads as TGTGCCAGCAGCTTGGTCCGGAAGAGGGAGTATGAGCAGTTCTTC.

The chain recombines TRBV5-1 with TRBJ1-1; weak D call: TRBD1 (6 bases). The CDR3 length is 14 residues. V was cut by 4 bases and J by 6 bases, with 16 bases left in between. Germline lookup yields CDR1 SGHRS and CDR2 YFSETQ. In DNA, the CDR3 is TGCGCCAGCAGCCCCGGACAGTTGGTACCTGAAGCTTTCTTT. Translating it yields CASSPGQLVPEAFF.